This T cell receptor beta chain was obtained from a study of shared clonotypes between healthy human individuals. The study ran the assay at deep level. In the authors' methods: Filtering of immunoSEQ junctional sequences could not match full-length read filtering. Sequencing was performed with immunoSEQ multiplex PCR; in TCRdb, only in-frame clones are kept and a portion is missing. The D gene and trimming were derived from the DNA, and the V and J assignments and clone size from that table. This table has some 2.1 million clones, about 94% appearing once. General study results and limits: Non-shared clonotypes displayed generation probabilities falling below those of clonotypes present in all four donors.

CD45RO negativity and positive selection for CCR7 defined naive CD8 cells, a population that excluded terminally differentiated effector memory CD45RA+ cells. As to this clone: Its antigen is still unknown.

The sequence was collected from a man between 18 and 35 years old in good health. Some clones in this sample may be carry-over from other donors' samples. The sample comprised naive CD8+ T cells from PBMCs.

The CDR3 DNA reads as TGTGCCAGCAGCCAAGATCCGGGGAAAATCTCCACTGGTGATCTCGCTGGCTACACCTTC. Protein sequence: CASSQDPGKISTGDLAGYTF. The rearrangement uses TRBV4-2 and TRBJ1-2; no reliable D call. The CDR3 loop spans 20 amino acids. CDR1 and CDR2 (germline): LGHNA, YNFKEQ. V lost 0 bases, J lost 7 bases, and 30 bases lay in between.